The 13 T cell receptor beta chains below come from one sample, sequenced in a study of spatial heterogeneity in lung cancer. Time point of the sample: sample taken at primary tumor resection. TCRdb analysed the 5' RACE reads with MiXCR anew, one entry per CDR3 protein. The data hold roughly 40,000 distinct CDR3 sequences, with approximately 6.2% observed a single time. The sequencing here drew on PBMCs, taken at surgery. The receptors were gathered from a female donor with early-stage non-small cell lung cancer.

V gene TRBV9 combines with J gene TRBJ1-6; no clear D gene. The V gene's germline CDR1 is SGDLS and CDR2 YYNGEE. CDR3 length: 13 amino acids. V lost 3 bases to trimming and J lost 6 bases, with 7 bases between them. DNA of the CDR3: TGTGCCAGCAGCGCGGCGGTTAATTCACCCCTCCACTTT. Protein sequence: CASSAAVNSPLHF. Complete variable domain (other parts from reference TRBV9 and TRBJ1-6): DSGVTQTPKHLITATGQRVTLRCSPRSGDLSVYWYQQSLDQGLQFLIQYYNGEERAKGNILERFSAQQFPDLHSELNLSSLELGDSALYFCASSAAVNSPLHFGNGTRLTVT.

This clonotype was picked up many times. The V and J genes are TRBV6-1 and TRBJ1-4; D unclear. There are 12 residues in the CDR3. Germline V CDR1 and CDR2: MNHNS, SASEGT. V was shortened by 2 bases and J by 13 bases, with 11 bases between the two germline ends. CDR3 in amino acids: CASSEFAGSLFF. In nucleotides, the CDR3 is TGTGCCAGCAGTGAATTCGCGGGGTCACTGTTTTTT.

In this sample, this clonotype turned up many times. This rearrangement joins TRBV7-9 to TRBJ2-7, with 10 bases identical to TRBD1. The CDR3 length is 14 residues. Per the germline V gene, CDR1 is SEHNR and CDR2 is FQNEAQ (reference sequence). The V gene end was trimmed by 5 bases and the J gene end by 4 bases; junction bases not matched to a gene: 5. The CDR3 is CASSRPGQGYEQYF. The DNA for the CDR3 is TGTGCCAGCAGCCGTCCGGGACAGGGGTACGAGCAGTACTTC.

The sample holds many counts of this clonotype. The V gene is TRBV24-1, the J gene TRBJ2-7; D remains unclear. Germline-derived CDR1 and CDR2 are KGHDR and SFDVKD. V was cut by 1 base and J by 0 bases, with 24 bases left in between. The CDR3 sequence is 20 residues long. The CDR3 region has the DNA TGTGCCACCAGTGATTTAGTAGGGTCAGCTTCTGGCCTTTTCTCCTACGAGCAGTACTTC. It is translated as CATSDLVGSASGLFSYEQYF.

This clonotype was detected ten times or more. The CDR3, as DNA: TGTGCCAGCAGTTCAGACAGGGCGAGCAATCAGCCCCAGCATTTT. This encodes CASSSDRASNQPQHF. The chain is built from TRBV27 and TRBJ1-5; 7 nucleotides line up with TRBD1. The trim removed 4 bases at V and 1 base at J, leaving 4 bases unmatched. The CDR3 totals 15 residues. Germline V CDR1 and CDR2: MNHEY, SMNVEV (reference sequence).

The table lists this clonotype with a few counts. The chain carries TRBV5-1 and TRBJ2-3; D might be TRBD1 (6 bases). V lost 0 bases and J lost 0, with 11 bases in between. CDR3 length: 16 residues. From germline, CDR1 is SGHRS and CDR2 YFSETQ. The CDR3 sequence: CASSLDSQGSTDTQYF. Here the CDR3 DNA reads TGCGCCAGCAGCTTGGATTCGCAGGGGAGCACAGATACGCAGTATTTT.

This clonotype was observed a few times. The gene calls are TRBV14 and TRBJ2-1; possibly TRBD2 for D (6 bases). Per the germline V gene, CDR1 is SGHDN and CDR2 is FVKESK. The V gene lost 3 bases and the J gene lost 3 bases, with 18 bases spanning the gap. The CDR3 totals 17 residues. CDR3 bases: TGTGCCAGCAGCCAGGGCGTCCAGGGACTCTTCTACAATGAGCAGTTCTTC. Protein: CASSQGVQGLFYNEQFF.

This clonotype has more than one count but fewer than ten. The CDR3 nucleotides are TGTGCCAGCTCACTAACACAGGCATCCTACGAGCAGTACTTC. As protein: CASSLTQASYEQYF. This chain links TRBV18 with TRBJ2-7, with D possibly matching TRBD1 (5 bases). The CDR3 has 14 amino acids. Trimming removed 4 bases at V and 1 base at J, with 11 bases between. Germline CDR1 is KGHSH and CDR2 is LQKENI.

There are many counts of this clonotype. V is TRBV20-1 and J is TRBJ1-1; D not resolved. Germline values: CDR1 DFQATT, CDR2 SNEGSKA (reference sequence). The CDR3 loop spans 18 amino acids. The V and J ends lost 2 bases and 3 bases respectively, with 25 bases between them. The CDR3 DNA is TGCAGTGCTAGACCTGGTCGAGGCAGAGTCGAGGGATACACTGAAGCTTTCTTT. Its translation is CSARPGRGRVEGYTEAFF.

This clonotype appeared many times. The chain recombines TRBV20-1 with TRBJ2-3; D is unresolved. V lost 6 bases and J lost 4, with 20 bases in between. The CDR3 totals 15 residues. Germline loops: CDR1 DFQATT, CDR2 SNEGSKA (reference sequence). The CDR3 region is CSARDKASNPDTQYF. The CDR3 DNA reads TGCAGTGCCCGAGACAAGGCCTCGAATCCAGATACGCAGTATTTT.

The sample holds a few counts of this clonotype. The chain is built from TRBV4-1 and TRBJ2-7; 15 bases align to TRBD2. V dropped 5 bases and J dropped 5; count of bases not matched to a gene: 4. The CDR3 loop spans 15 amino acids. The germline V gene encodes CDR1 MGHRA and CDR2 YSYEKL. CDR3 loop: CASSGLAGGRNEQYF. The DNA of the CDR3 is TGCGCCAGCAGCGGACTAGCGGGGGGGAGGAACGAGCAGTACTTC.

The chain joins TRBV7-9 to TRBJ1-6; D is perhaps TRBD1 (5 bases). In germline, CDR1 is SEHNR, CDR2 FQNEAQ (reference sequence). V was trimmed by 4 bases and J by 7 bases, leaving 11 bases between them. The CDR3 is 14 residues long. In DNA, the CDR3 is TGTGCCAGCAGCTCGCAGGGATACAATTCACCCCTCCACTTT. Protein sequence: CASSSQGYNSPLHF.

This clonotype was seen at least ten times. This chain joins TRBV14 and TRBJ1-2, with unresolved D. The V end was cut by 4 bases, the J end by 8 bases, with 17 bases between. Germline lookup yields CDR1 SGHDN and CDR2 FVKESK. The CDR3 extends over 14 amino acids. The CDR3 coding sequence is TGTGCCAGCAGCCGTATGAGTAAATCAGGCGGCTACACCTTC. It translates to CASSRMSKSGGYTF. Full variable domain (rest looked up from reference TRBV14 and TRBJ1-2): EAGVTQFPSHSVIEKGQTVTLRCDPISGHDNLYWYRRVMGKEIKFLLHFVKESKQDESGMPNNRFLAERTGGTYSTLKVQPAELEDSGVYFCASSRMSKSGGYTFGSGTRLTVV.